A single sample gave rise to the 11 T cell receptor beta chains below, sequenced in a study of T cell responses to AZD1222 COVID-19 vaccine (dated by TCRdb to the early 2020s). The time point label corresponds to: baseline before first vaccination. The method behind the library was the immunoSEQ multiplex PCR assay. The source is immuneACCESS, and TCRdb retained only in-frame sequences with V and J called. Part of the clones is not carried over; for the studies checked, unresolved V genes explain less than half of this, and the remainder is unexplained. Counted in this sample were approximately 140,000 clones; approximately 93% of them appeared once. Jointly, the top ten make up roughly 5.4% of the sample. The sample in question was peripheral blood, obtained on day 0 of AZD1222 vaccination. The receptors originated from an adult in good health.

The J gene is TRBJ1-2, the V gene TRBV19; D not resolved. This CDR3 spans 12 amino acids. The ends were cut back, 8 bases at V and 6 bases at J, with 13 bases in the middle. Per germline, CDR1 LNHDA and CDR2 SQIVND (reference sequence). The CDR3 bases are TGTGCCAGTCGGGTAGGTGGAGATGGCTACACCTTC. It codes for CASRVGGDGYTF.

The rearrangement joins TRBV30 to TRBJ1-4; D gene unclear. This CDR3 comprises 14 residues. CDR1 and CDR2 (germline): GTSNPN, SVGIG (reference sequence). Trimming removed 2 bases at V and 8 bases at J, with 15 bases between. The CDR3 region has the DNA TGTGCCTGGAGTAGTGGGGTTCGTGGGGAAAAACTGTTTTTT. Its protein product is CAWSSGVRGEKLFF.

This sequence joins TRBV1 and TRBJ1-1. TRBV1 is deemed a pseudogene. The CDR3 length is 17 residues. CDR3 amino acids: CTSSQGGPGLKNTEAFF. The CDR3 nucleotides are TGCACCAGCAGCCAAGGGGGGCCGGGACTTAAGAACACTGAAGCTTTCTTT.

CDR3 DNA sequence: TGTGCCTGGAGAGACCCTATCGAGGGCCGGGAAGAAGCTTTCTTT. This codes for CAWRDPIEGREEAFF. J is TRBJ1-1 and V is TRBV30; D is undetermined. Deletions cut 3 bases from V and 8 bases from J, with 22 bases between. Looked up from germline, CDR1 is GTSNPN and CDR2 is SVGIG (reference sequence). The CDR3 has 15 amino acids. The whole variable domain, remainder taken from reference TRBV30 and TRBJ1-1, is SQTIHQWPATLVQPVGSPLSLECTVEGTSNPNLYWYRQAAGRGLQLLFYSVGIGQISSEVPQNLSASRPQDRQFILSSKKLLLSDSGFYLCAWRDPIEGREEAFFGQGTRLTVV.

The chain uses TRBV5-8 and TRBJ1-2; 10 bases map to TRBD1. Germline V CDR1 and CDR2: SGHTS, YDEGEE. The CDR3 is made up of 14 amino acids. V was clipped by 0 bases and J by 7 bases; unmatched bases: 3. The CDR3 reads CASSLDWDRGGYTF. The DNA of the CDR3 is TGTGCCAGCAGCTTGGACTGGGACAGGGGTGGCTACACCTTC.

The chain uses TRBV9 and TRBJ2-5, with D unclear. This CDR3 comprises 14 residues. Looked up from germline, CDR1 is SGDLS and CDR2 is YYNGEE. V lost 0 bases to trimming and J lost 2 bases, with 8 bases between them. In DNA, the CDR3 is TGTGCCAGCAGCGTAGATAACAGTCAAGAGACCCAGTACTTC. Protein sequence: CASSVDNSQETQYF.

The CDR3: CASRLEPEWGQETQYF. The CDR3 bases are TGTGCCAGCCGACTCGAGCCGGAGTGGGGCCAAGAGACCCAGTACTTC. This rearrangement joins TRBV5-4 to TRBJ2-5, with no clear D. The CDR3 covers 16 residues. Germline lookup yields CDR1 SGHNT and CDR2 YYREEE (reference sequence). Deletions cut 7 bases from V and 1 base from J, with 20 bases between.

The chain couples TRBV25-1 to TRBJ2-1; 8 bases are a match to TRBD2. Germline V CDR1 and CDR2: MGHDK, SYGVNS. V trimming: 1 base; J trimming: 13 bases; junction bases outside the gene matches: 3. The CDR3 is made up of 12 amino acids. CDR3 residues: CASSESLAGQFF. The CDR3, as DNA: TGTGCCAGCAGTGAATCGTTAGCGGGACAGTTCTTC.

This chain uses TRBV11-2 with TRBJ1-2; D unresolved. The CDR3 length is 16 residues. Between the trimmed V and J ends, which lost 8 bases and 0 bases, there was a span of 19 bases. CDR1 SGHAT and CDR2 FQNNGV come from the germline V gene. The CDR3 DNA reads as TGTGCCAGCCGCCGTGTCGGGTCAAAAGCTAACTATGGCTACACCTTC. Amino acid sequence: CASRRVGSKANYGYTF.

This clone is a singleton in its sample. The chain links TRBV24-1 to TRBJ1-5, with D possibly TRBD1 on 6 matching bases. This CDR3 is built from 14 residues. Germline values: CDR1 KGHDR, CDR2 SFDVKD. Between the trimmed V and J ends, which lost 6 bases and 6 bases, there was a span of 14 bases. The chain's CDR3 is CATSQRGAGQPQHF. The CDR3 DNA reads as TGTGCCACCAGTCAGAGGGGGGCAGGTCAGCCCCAGCATTTT.

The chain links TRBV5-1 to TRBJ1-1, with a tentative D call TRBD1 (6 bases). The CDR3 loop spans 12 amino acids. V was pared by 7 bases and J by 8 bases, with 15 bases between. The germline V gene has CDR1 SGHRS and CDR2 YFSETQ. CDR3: CASSEQGHEAFF. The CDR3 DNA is TGCGCCAGCTCCGAACAGGGCCACGAAGCTTTCTTT.